The next 22 T cell receptor beta chains were all read from a single sample in a study of cytomegalovirus exposure and HLA in healthy donors. 60 Vbeta and 13 Jbeta primers were used in PCR. Produced via immunoSEQ multiplex PCR; TCRdb's table is partial and in-frame only. The data show 150,000 or so clones, 70% to 80% seen once. The sequenced material came from PBMCs. These receptors all stem from a female donor in good health and CMV-seronegative.

The gene calls are TRBV5-1 and TRBJ1-6; D unresolved. The germline V gene has CDR1 SGHRS and CDR2 YFSETQ. The ends were cut back, 0 bases at V and 0 bases at J, with 7 bases in the middle. The CDR3 loop spans 16 amino acids. The CDR3 DNA reads TGCGCCAGCAGCTTGGCGGTGAGCTCCTATAATTCACCCCTCCACTTT. It yields the protein CASSLAVSSYNSPLHF.

The chain uses TRBV19 and TRBJ2-1, with 10 bases that match TRBD2. CDR1 is LNHDA and CDR2 is SQIVND in the germline V gene (reference sequence). With V trimmed by 4 bases and J by 4 bases, 7 bases remained unmatched. The CDR3 runs 16 residues. As DNA, the CDR3 is TGTGCCAGTAGTACCAGACTAGCGGGTCCGTACAATGAGCAGTTCTTC. Encoded protein: CASSTRLAGPYNEQFF.

The V and J genes are TRBV11-2 and TRBJ2-7; TRBD1 aligns across 8 bases. CDR1 SGHAT and CDR2 FQNNGV come from the germline V gene. This CDR3 has 15 residues. The J segment lost 3 bases and the V segment lost 2 bases, leaving 6 bases of the junction unmatched. In nucleotides, the CDR3 is TGTGCCAGCAGCTTAATGGGACAGGCCTACTACGAGCAGTACTTC. Protein product: CASSLMGQAYYEQYF.

This chain joins TRBV19 and TRBJ1-6, with no clear D. The CDR3 is made up of 14 amino acids. Germline lookup yields CDR1 LNHDA and CDR2 SQIVND (reference sequence). V shed 5 bases and J shed 7 bases, with 12 bases lying between them. The CDR3 spells CASSSGVWNSPLHF. The CDR3 region has the DNA TGTGCCAGTAGTTCCGGGGTATGGAATTCACCCCTCCACTTT. The variable domain in full, with the rest retrieved from reference TRBV19 and TRBJ1-6, is DGGITQSPKYLFRKEGQNVTLSCEQNLNHDAMYWYRQDPGQGLRLIYYSQIVNDFQKGDIAEGYSVSREKKESFPLTVTSAQKNPTAFYLCASSSGVWNSPLHFGNGTRLTVT.

The V gene is TRBV28, the J gene TRBJ1-5; TRBD1 is a possible D gene (6 bases). Trimming pared 3 bases from V and 1 base from J, leaving 10 bases between. Germline loops: CDR1 MDHEN, CDR2 SYDVKM. The length of the CDR3 is 15 residues. The CDR3, as DNA: TGTGCCAGCAGTTTTAGGGGGGGGAGCAATCAGCCCCAGCATTTT. Translated: CASSFRGGSNQPQHF.

V gene TRBV6-5 combines with J gene TRBJ2-1, with D unresolved. This CDR3 contains 15 residues. CDR1 and CDR2 from the germline V gene are MNHEY and SVGAGI. V shed 2 bases and J shed 9 bases, with 17 bases lying between them. The CDR3: CASSYLENKPSEQFF. CDR3 sequence (DNA): TGTGCCAGCAGTTACCTCGAAAACAAACCCAGTGAGCAGTTCTTC.

The V gene is TRBV27, the J gene TRBJ2-2; possibly TRBD2 for D (7 bases). Germline assignment: CDR1 MNHEY and CDR2 SMNVEV (reference sequence). V was cut by 9 bases and J by 4 bases, with 15 bases left in between. There are 14 residues in the CDR3. Written as DNA, the CDR3 is TGTGCCAGTTGGGGGCTAGCGGCCACCGGGGAGCTGTTTTTT. It is translated as CASWGLAATGELFF.

The gene calls are TRBV7-3 and TRBJ2-1; a weak D match, TRBD1 (6 bases). Trimming removed 3 bases from V and 2 bases from J, with 11 bases in between. Germline V lookup: CDR1 SGHTA, CDR2 FQGTGA. The CDR3 is 15 residues long. CDR3 amino acids: CASSLTRTAYNEQFF. The DNA of the CDR3 is TGTGCCAGCAGCTTGACCAGGACAGCCTACAATGAGCAGTTCTTC.

This clone was detected a few times. V is TRBV10-1 and J is TRBJ2-3; the D is unclear. V was shortened by 0 bases and J by 1 base, with 8 bases between the two germline ends. Germline V gene data show CDR1 as WNHNN and CDR2 as SYGVQD (reference sequence). The CDR3 contains 15 residues. The CDR3 region is CASSESIRGTDTQYF. CDR3 sequence (DNA): TGCGCCAGCAGTGAGTCGATACGGGGCACAGATACGCAGTATTTT.

The gene calls are TRBV6-6 and TRBJ1-6; 7 bases match TRBD1. Germline V gives CDR1 MNHNY, CDR2 SVGAGI (reference sequence). The CDR3 runs 15 residues. The ends lost 4 bases at V and 11 bases at J; junction bases unmatched: 11. This chain's CDR3 is CASSLDRVDMTPLHF. CDR3 bases: TGTGCCAGCAGTTTAGACAGGGTAGATATGACACCCCTCCACTTT.

The CDR3 DNA is TGCGCCAGCAGCTTGTCTGCGGATGATGAGCAGTTCTTC. Translating gives CASSLSADDEQFF. The chain recombines TRBV5-1 with TRBJ2-1; no clear D. Germline-derived CDR1 and CDR2 are SGHRS and YFSETQ. The CDR3 length is 13 residues. Between the trimmed V and J ends, which lost 1 base and 8 bases, there was a span of 10 bases.

The chain recombines TRBV29-1 with TRBJ2-7; 7 bases are shared with TRBD2. This CDR3 spans 15 amino acids. V lost 1 base, J lost 3 bases, and 9 bases stayed unmatched. The germline gives CDR1 SQVTM, CDR2 ANQGSEA. CDR3 DNA: TGCAGCGTTGAAGGGGGACGGGAGGTTGGCTACGAGCAGTACTTC. The encoded protein is CSVEGGREVGYEQYF.

This chain links TRBV27 with TRBJ2-7, with D maybe TRBD2 (6 bases). Germline V gene lookup returns CDR1 MNHEY and CDR2 SMNVEV (reference sequence). The CDR3 runs to 15 residues. The germline V and J ends were trimmed by 5 bases and 2 bases, with 16 bases remaining between them. This chain's CDR3 is CASSLVGGGTYEQYF. The CDR3 bases are TGTGCCAGCAGTCTAGTCGGGGGTGGCACCTACGAGCAGTACTTC.

The chain links TRBV2 to TRBJ2-4, with D hard to call. The CDR3 loop spans 14 amino acids. CDR1 and CDR2 (germline): SNHLY, FYNNEI. With 6 bases removed from V and 3 bases from J, the gap between germline ends came to 12 bases. The CDR3 is CASRQLLGKNIQYF. Here the CDR3 DNA reads TGTGCCAGCAGACAGCTCTTAGGCAAAAACATTCAGTACTTC.

This chain joins TRBV7-9 and TRBJ2-2, with 11 bases matching TRBD2. V dropped 7 bases and J dropped 5; count of bases not matched to a gene: 9. Per germline, CDR1 SEHNR and CDR2 FQNEAQ (reference sequence). The CDR3 runs to 16 residues. The CDR3 sequence: CASKIVTSGTTGELFF. CDR3 DNA sequence: TGTGCCAGCAAGATTGTGACTAGCGGGACGACCGGGGAGCTGTTTTTT. The full variable domain, in which reference TRBV7-9 and TRBJ2-2 provide the parts outside the CDR3, is DTGVSQNPRHKITKRGQNVTFRCDPISEHNRLYWYRQTLGQGPEFLTYFQNEAQLEKSRLLSDRFSAERPKGSFSTLEIQRTEQGDSAMYLCASKIVTSGTTGELFFGEGSRLTVL.

This clone was recorded a few times. DNA for the CDR3: TGTGCCAGCAGTGGGACTAGCGGGGGGGCAGATACGCAGTATTTT. Amino acid sequence: CASSGTSGGADTQYF. V and J are TRBV6-5 and TRBJ2-3; 16 nucleotides align to TRBD2. The germline gives CDR1 MNHEY, CDR2 SVGAGI. The CDR3 length is 15 residues. Germline trimming cut 5 bases from V and 4 bases from J; bases unmatched to any gene: 0.

This clone was seen just once. The chain employs TRBV19 and TRBJ2-7; 10 bases match TRBD2. There are 16 residues in the CDR3. Germline loops: CDR1 LNHDA, CDR2 SQIVND (reference sequence). Losses at the gene ends were 6 bases for V and 3 bases for J; bases not matched to a gene: 11. The CDR3 here is CASSTRGLAASYEQYF. The CDR3 DNA is TGTGCCAGTAGCACACGCGGACTAGCGGCAAGCTACGAGCAGTACTTC.

This rearrangement joins TRBV6-1 to TRBJ1-1, with a weak D call TRBD1 (6 bases). The CDR3 length is 14 residues. V was pared by 7 bases and J by 3 bases, with 15 bases between. Germline V gene data show CDR1 as MNHNS and CDR2 as SASEGT. The CDR3 sequence: CASIGGGEDTEAFF. DNA for the CDR3: TGTGCCAGCATTGGAGGGGGGGAGGACACTGAAGCTTTCTTT.

The chain joins TRBV19 to TRBJ1-5, with 7 bases aligning to TRBD1. The CDR3 is 15 residues long. Germline V CDR1 and CDR2: LNHDA, SQIVND (reference sequence). The trim removed 8 bases at V and 4 bases at J, leaving 11 bases unmatched. For the CDR3, the DNA is TGTGCCAGTGGGACTGTGGCAGGGGGGAATCAGCCCCAGCATTTT. It is translated as CASGTVAGGNQPQHF.

The V gene is TRBV2, the J gene TRBJ2-2, with TRBD1 as a possible D gene (5 bases). Looked up from germline, CDR1 is SNHLY and CDR2 is FYNNEI. The CDR3 has 12 residues. Between the trimmed V and J ends, which lost 1 base and 10 bases, there was a span of 7 bases. CDR3 coding DNA: TGTGCCAGCAGTGAAGAGGGGTCGGAGCTGTTTTTT. Amino acids: CASSEEGSELFF. The full variable domain, completed using reference TRBV2 and TRBJ2-2, is EPEVTQTPSHQVTQMGQEVILRCVPISNHLYFYWYRQILGQKVEFLVSFYNNEISEKSEIFDDQFSVERPDGSNFTLKIRSTKLEDSAMYFCASSEEGSELFFGEGSRLTVL.

The chain combines TRBV19 with TRBJ1-4, with 11 positions matching TRBD1. The germline V gene encodes CDR1 LNHDA and CDR2 SQIVND (reference sequence). The CDR3 runs to 14 residues. J gave up 7 bases and V 5 bases, and 3 bases lay outside the gene matches. The DNA of the CDR3 is TGTGCCAGTAGTCGGACAGGGGGCATTGAAAAACTGTTTTTT. Translated: CASSRTGGIEKLFF.

This chain connects TRBV27 to TRBJ1-1; D not certain. Trimming pared 6 bases from V and 1 base from J, leaving 18 bases between. CDR1 is MNHEY and CDR2 is SMNVEV in the germline V gene (reference sequence). This CDR3 contains 16 residues. The CDR3 sequence: CASSEDYKIKNTEAFF. CDR3 DNA: TGTGCCAGCAGCGAGGATTACAAGATCAAGAACACTGAAGCTTTCTTT.